The rows below give T cell receptor beta chains drawn from one sample of a study of cytotoxic CD8 clonotypes in ibrutinib-treated CLL. The repertoire was sequenced with immunoSEQ multiplex PCR; TCRdb's copy has only in-frame clones and lacks some. The sample holds approximately 200,000 clones, around 72% seen once. Material: PBMCs, obtained after 24 months of ibrutinib treatment. The source is a human donor with chronic lymphocytic leukemia. Both conserved end residues are part of each CDR3. Each record gives: J gene, clone size, V gene, D gene, CDR3 DNA, CDR3 protein. The D gene is left open where the match is weak. A row's size may be missing; if present it is once, few, many or a size class.

TRBJ1-3	.	TRBV6-5	TRBD1	TGTGCCAGCAGGGAACAGGGGGCCTCTGGAAACACCATATATTTT	CASREQGASGNTIYF
TRBJ2-7	.	TRBV27	TRBD2	TGTGCCAGCAGTGACGGGCGTAGCGGGGCCTACGAGCAGTACTTC	CASSDGRSGAYEQYF
TRBJ2-3	.	TRBV20-1	.	TGCAGTGCTAGACTCTTAGATACGCAGTATTTT	CSARLLDTQYF
TRBJ1-1	.	TRBV29-1	TRBD1	TGCAGCGTCAAAAGGACAGGGTTGAACACTGAAGCTTTCTTT	CSVKRTGLNTEAFF
TRBJ2-7	few	TRBV18	.	TGTGCCAGCTCACCACGAGGGCTAGCGAGCGAGCAGTACTTC	CASSPRGLASEQYF
TRBJ1-1	few	TRBV19	.	TGTGCCAGTAGTACAGGGTTCGGCACTGAAGCTTTCTTT	CASSTGFGTEAFF
TRBJ1-2	few	TRBV19	.	TGTGCCACTCACGGGACGGACTATGGCTACACCTTC	CATHGTDYGYTF
TRBJ2-1	.	TRBV5-4	.	TGTGCCAGCAGCTTGGCACTGTCGGCGGGACAGAGGTTCTTC	CASSLALSAGQRFF
TRBJ2-1	once	TRBV2	.	TGTGCCAGCCTAGGATGGCTTCAGGGCTCCTACAATGAGCAGTTCTTC	CASLGWLQGSYNEQFF
TRBJ1-2	few	TRBV7-9	.	TGTGCCAGCAGCTTAGGGACATCCGGGGGTAGCTACACCTTC	CASSLGTSGGSYTF
TRBJ1-4	few	TRBV20-1	TRBD1	TGCAGTGCTAGAACAGGGGATAAACTGTTTTTT	CSARTGDKLFF
TRBJ2-7	.	TRBV7-9	.	TGTGCCAGCAGCTTATCGGGCATCTCCTACGAGCAGTACTTC	CASSLSGISYEQYF
TRBJ2-1	.	TRBV7-9	.	TGTGCCAGCAGCTTGAGCGGAAATCGAAACAATGAGCAGTTCTTC	CASSLSGNRNNEQFF
TRBJ2-7	.	TRBV7-6	.	TGTGCCAGCAGCTTAGAACAGGACAGCTTCTTTCTTTTC	CASSLEQDSFFLF
TRBJ2-1	.	TRBV9	.	TGTGCCAGCAGCGTAGCTAGCATAGGGCCCGATGAGCAGTTCTTC	CASSVASIGPDEQFF
TRBJ2-5	.	TRBV11-2	TRBD2	TGTGCCAGCAGCTTGTTCACTAGCGGGAGTAGAGAGACCCAGTACTTC	CASSLFTSGSRETQYF
TRBJ2-1	once	TRBV4-2	.	TGTGCCAGCAGCGCAGGGGGGTCTGCGGTTTCCTACAATGAGCAGTTCTTC	CASSAGGSAVSYNEQFF
TRBJ1-1	.	TRBV2	.	TGTGCCAGCAGCGGAGTTCTGCACACTGAAGCTTTCTTT	CASSGVLHTEAFF
TRBJ1-2	.	TRBV6-6	.	TGTGCCAGCAGTTACTCGAGCAGGGTTCTAGGCACCTTC	CASSYSSRVLGTF
TRBJ1-1	.	TRBV27	.	TGTGCCAGCAGGCCGGGACAAACGAACACTGAAGCTTTCTTT	CASRPGQTNTEAFF
TRBJ2-2	.	TRBV29-1	.	TGCAGCGTTGAAGAGTCGCGGATACCCGGGGAGCTGTTTTTT	CSVEESRIPGELFF
TRBJ2-7	.	TRBV13	TRBD2	TGTGCCAGCAGCCTTGGTCGACTAGCTACCGAGCAGTACTTC	CASSLGRLATEQYF
TRBJ1-2	.	TRBV28	.	TGTGCCAGCAGTCGGACCCCTGAAGACTATGGCTACACCTTC	CASSRTPEDYGYTF
TRBJ2-1	few	TRBV23-1	TRBD2	TGCGCCAGCAGTTCCCTACGGACTAGCGGGAGTAGTGATGAGCAGTTCTTC	CASSSLRTSGSSDEQFF
TRBJ2-1	.	TRBV7-2	.	TGTGCCAGCAGCCGCGTCGAACGGGAGCAGTTCTTC	CASSRVEREQFF
TRBJ2-5	.	TRBV28	TRBD1	TGTGCCAGCAGTCTCGACAGGGGGTACCAAGAGACCCAGTACTTC	CASSLDRGYQETQYF
TRBJ1-5	few	TRBV6-5	.	TGTGCCAGCAGCCACCAAGGACAGCCCCAGCATTTT	CASSHQGQPQHF
TRBJ1-2	.	TRBV7-6	.	TGTGCCAGCAGCTCACCCCAGGAGTCTGGCTACACCTTC	CASSSPQESGYTF
TRBJ1-2	once	TRBV6-5	.	TGTGCCAGCAGTTACTCTGAGGTCAGCATTAACTATGGCTACACCTTC	CASSYSEVSINYGYTF
TRBJ2-6	.	TRBV6-5	.	TGTGCCAGCACCCAGGGATCTAGGGCCAACGTCCTGACTTTC	CASTQGSRANVLTF
TRBJ2-7	.	TRBV7-9	TRBD1	TGTGCCAGCAGCCTCATCGGATCGGGGACAGGGATGTACGAGCAGTACTTC	CASSLIGSGTGMYEQYF
TRBJ2-1	.	TRBV11-1	.	TGTGCCAGCAGCCGAAGGCGCTCACAACACTCCTACAATGAGCAGTTCTTC	CASSRRRSQHSYNEQFF
TRBJ1-3	.	TRBV5-1	.	TGCGCCAGCAGCTTGGCTTTTTCTGGAAACACCATATATTTT	CASSLAFSGNTIYF
TRBJ1-5	few	TRBV28	.	TGTGCCAGCAGTGGGCATCAGCCCCAGCATTTT	CASSGHQPQHF
TRBJ1-5	.	TRBV7-9	.	TGTGCCGCCGGGGGGAGTCGGCGCAATCAGCCCCAGCATTTT	CAAGGSRRNQPQHF
TRBJ2-7	.	TRBV30	TRBD2	TGTGCCTGGAGTGACACTAGCGGGAGTCCCAACGAGCAGTACTTC	CAWSDTSGSPNEQYF
TRBJ1-3	.	TRBV5-1	.	TGCGCCAGCAGCTTGGAACAGGGAGGAGGAAACACCATATATTTT	CASSLEQGGGNTIYF
TRBJ2-3	few	TRBV19	.	TGTGCCAGTAGTACTAGGCAGGGCACAGATACGCAGTATTTT	CASSTRQGTDTQYF
TRBJ2-7	once	TRBV13	.	TGTGCCAGCAGCCCTAGCCGAAACTCCTACGAGCAGTACTTC	CASSPSRNSYEQYF
TRBJ2-1	.	TRBV5-6	TRBD2	TGTGCCAGCAGCCGAGGACTAGCGGGTCGCTCCTACAATGAGCAGTTCTTC	CASSRGLAGRSYNEQFF
TRBJ1-2	.	TRBV5-1	TRBD1	TGCGCCAGCAGCTCCGGGACAGTTGGACCGGCTACCAACTATGGCTACACCTTC	CASSSGTVGPATNYGYTF